This TCR beta chain comes out of a study of cytomegalovirus exposure and HLA in healthy donors. Study outcomes and limitations: With DRB1 most and HLA-C fewest, TCR association rates differed between HLA loci in a later analysis. On later analysis, the bulk of CMV-associated TCR beta chains appeared to be HLA-restricted.

Researchers ran the PCR with 60 Vbeta and 13 Jbeta primers. Some clones are missing from TCRdb's copy, which holds only in-frame ones; the method was immunoSEQ multiplex PCR. The data contain some 150,000 clones, about 82% of them singletons. V gave up 4 bases and J gave up 11 bases, with 18 bases separating them. This CDR3 has 13 residues. On this clone: Its antigen remains unidentified.

The chain recombines TRBV5-3 with TRBJ1-1, with a possible D match to TRBD1 (5 bases). TRBV5-3 counts as an open reading frame of uncertain function. This sequence was found in a woman aged 40 to 50 in good health and CMV-seropositive. The specimen sequenced was PBMCs. The CDR3 DNA sequence: TGTGCCAGAAGCCCCGGGACTCATAAAGGGGCTTTCTTT. Protein product: CARSPGTHKGAFF.